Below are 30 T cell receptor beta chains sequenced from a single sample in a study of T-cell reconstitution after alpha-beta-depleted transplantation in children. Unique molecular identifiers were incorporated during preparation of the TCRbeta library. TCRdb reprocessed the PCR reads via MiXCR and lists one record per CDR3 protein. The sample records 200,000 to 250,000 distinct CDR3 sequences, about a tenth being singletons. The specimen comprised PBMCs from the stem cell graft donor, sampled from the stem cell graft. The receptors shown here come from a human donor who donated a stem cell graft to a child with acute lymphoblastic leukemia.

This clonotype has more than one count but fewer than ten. In DNA form, the CDR3 reads TGTGCCAGCAGGGGCAGGGGCTACGAGCAGTACTTC. Amino acid sequence: CASRGRGYEQYF. The chain carries TRBV7-2 and TRBJ2-7; maybe TRBD1 (6 bases). The germline V and J ends were trimmed by 6 bases and 3 bases, with 9 bases remaining between them. The CDR3 totals 12 residues. Looked up from germline, CDR1 is SGHTA and CDR2 is FQGNSA. The variable domain in full, completed from reference TRBV7-2 and TRBJ2-7, reads GAGVSQSPSNKVTEKGKDVELRCDPISGHTALYWYRQSLGQGLEFLIYFQGNSAPDKSGLPSDRFSAERTGGSVSTLTIQRTQQEDSAVYLCASRGRGYEQYFGPGTRLTVT.

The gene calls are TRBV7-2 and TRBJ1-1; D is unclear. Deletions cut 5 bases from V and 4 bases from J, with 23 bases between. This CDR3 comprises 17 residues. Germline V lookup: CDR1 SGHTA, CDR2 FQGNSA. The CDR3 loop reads CASSTPPPGSVGTEAFF. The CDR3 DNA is TGTGCCAGCAGCACTCCCCCTCCGGGATCCGTGGGCACTGAAGCTTTCTTT.

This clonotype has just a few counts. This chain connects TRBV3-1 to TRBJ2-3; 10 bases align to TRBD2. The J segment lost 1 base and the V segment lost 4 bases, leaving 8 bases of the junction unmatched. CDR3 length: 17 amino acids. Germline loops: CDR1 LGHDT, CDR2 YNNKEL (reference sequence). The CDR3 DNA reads TGTGCCAGCAGCCGAGACCCCGGGACTAGCGGCACAGATACGCAGTATTTT. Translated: CASSRDPGTSGTDTQYF.

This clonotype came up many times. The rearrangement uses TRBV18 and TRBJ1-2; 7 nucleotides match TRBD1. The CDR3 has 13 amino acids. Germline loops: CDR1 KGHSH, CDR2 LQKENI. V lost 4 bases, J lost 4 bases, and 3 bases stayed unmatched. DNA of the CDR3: TGTGCCAGCTCACTAGGGGACAGCTATGGCTACACCTTC. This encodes CASSLGDSYGYTF. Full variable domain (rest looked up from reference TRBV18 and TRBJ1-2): NAGVMQNPRHLVRRRGQEARLRCSPMKGHSHVYWYRQLPEEGLKFMVYLQKENIIDESGMPKERFSAEFPKEGPSILRIQQVVRGDSAAYFCASSLGDSYGYTFGSGTRLTVV.

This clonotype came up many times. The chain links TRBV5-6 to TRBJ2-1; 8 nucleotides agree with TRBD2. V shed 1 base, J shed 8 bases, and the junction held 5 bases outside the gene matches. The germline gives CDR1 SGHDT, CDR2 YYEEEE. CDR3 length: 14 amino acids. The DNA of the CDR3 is TGTGCCAGCAGCTTGAGACTAGCGAGAGATGAGCAGTTCTTC. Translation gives CASSLRLARDEQFF.

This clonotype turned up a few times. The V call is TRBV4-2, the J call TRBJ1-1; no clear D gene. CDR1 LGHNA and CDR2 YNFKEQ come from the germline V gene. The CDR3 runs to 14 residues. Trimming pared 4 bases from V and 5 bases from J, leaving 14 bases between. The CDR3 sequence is CASSPALQATEAFF. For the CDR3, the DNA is TGTGCCAGCAGCCCGGCTCTGCAAGCGACTGAAGCTTTCTTT.

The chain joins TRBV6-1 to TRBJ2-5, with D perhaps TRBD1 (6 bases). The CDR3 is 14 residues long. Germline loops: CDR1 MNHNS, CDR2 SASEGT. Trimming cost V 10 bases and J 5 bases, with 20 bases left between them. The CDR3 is CANRQGRRGETQYF. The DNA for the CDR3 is TGTGCCAACAGGCAAGGGAGAAGGGGGGAGACCCAGTACTTC.

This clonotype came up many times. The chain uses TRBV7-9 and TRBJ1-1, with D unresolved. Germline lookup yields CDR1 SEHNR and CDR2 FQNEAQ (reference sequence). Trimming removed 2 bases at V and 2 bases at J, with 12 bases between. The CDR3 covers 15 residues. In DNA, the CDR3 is TGTGCCAGCAGCTTAAGGACGACCACCAACACTGAAGCTTTCTTT. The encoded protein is CASSLRTTTNTEAFF.

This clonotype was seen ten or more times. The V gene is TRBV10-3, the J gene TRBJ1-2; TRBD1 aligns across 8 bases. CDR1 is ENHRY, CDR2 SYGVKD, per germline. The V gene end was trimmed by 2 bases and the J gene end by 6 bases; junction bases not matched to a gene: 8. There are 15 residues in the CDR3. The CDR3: CAISEITGGSDGYTF. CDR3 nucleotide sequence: TGTGCCATCAGTGAGATTACAGGGGGGTCGGATGGCTACACCTTC.

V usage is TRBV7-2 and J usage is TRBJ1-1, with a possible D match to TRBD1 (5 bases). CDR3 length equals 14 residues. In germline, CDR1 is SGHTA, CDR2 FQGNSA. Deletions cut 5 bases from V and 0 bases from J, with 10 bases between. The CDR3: CASSPGLLNTEAFF. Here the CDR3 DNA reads TGTGCCAGCAGCCCGGGACTCCTGAACACTGAAGCTTTCTTT. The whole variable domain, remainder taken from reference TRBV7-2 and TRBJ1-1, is GAGVSQSPSNKVTEKGKDVELRCDPISGHTALYWYRQSLGQGLEFLIYFQGNSAPDKSGLPSDRFSAERTGGSVSTLTIQRTQQEDSAVYLCASSPGLLNTEAFFGQGTRLTVV.

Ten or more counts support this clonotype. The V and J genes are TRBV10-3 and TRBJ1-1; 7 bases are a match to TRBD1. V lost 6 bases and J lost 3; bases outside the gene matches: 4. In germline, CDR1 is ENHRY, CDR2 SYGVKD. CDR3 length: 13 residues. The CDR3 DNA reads TGTGCCATCAGACCCGACAGGGACACTGAAGCTTTCTTT. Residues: CAIRPDRDTEAFF.

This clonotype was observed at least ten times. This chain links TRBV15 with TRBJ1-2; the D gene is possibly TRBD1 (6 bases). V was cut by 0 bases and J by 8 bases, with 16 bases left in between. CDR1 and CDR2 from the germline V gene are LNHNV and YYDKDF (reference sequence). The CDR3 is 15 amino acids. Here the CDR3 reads CATSRDNTGMGGYTF. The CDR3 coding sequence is TGTGCCACCAGCAGAGATAATACAGGGATGGGCGGCTACACCTTC.

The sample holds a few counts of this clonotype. CDR3 nucleotide sequence: TGTGCCAGCAGTTTCCCGCAGACTAACTATGGCTACACCTTC. Translated: CASSFPQTNYGYTF. V gene TRBV28 combines with J gene TRBJ1-2; D gene ambiguous. CDR1 is MDHEN, CDR2 SYDVKM, per germline. The CDR3 sequence is 14 residues long. V dropped 3 bases and J dropped 0 bases, with 8 bases sitting between them.

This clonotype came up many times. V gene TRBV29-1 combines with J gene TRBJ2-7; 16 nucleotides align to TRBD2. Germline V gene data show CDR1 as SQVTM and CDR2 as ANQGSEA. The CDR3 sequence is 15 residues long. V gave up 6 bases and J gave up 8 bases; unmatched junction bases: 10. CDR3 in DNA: TGCAGCGTAGCCCCTGGGACTAGCGGGGGGGAGAAGCAGTACTTC. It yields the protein CSVAPGTSGGEKQYF.

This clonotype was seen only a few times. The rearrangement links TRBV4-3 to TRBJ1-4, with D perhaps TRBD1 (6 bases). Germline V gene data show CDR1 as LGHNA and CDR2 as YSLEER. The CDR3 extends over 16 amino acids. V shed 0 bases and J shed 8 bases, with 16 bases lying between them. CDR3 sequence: CASSQDWQGRWEKLFF. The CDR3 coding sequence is TGCGCCAGCAGCCAAGATTGGCAGGGGCGGTGGGAAAAACTGTTTTTT.

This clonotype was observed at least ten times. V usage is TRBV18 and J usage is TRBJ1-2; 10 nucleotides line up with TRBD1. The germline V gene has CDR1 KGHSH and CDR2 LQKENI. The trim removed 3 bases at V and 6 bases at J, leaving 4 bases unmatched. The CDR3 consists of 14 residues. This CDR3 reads CASSPGDRGHGYTF. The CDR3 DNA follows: TGTGCCAGCTCACCCGGAGACAGGGGGCATGGCTACACCTTC.

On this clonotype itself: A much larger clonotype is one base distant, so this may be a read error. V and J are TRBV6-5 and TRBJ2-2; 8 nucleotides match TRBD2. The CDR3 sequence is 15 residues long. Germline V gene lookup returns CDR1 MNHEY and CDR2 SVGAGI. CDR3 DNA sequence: TGTGACAGCAGTTCGACTAGCGTCGACACCGGGGAGCTGTTTTTT. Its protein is CDSSSTSVDTGELFF.

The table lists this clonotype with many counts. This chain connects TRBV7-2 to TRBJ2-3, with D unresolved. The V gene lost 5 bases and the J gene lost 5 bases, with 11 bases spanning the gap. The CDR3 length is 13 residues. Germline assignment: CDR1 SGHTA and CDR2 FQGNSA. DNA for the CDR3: TGTGCCAGCAGCCCCCCTAAGGGAGATACGCAGTATTTT. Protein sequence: CASSPPKGDTQYF.

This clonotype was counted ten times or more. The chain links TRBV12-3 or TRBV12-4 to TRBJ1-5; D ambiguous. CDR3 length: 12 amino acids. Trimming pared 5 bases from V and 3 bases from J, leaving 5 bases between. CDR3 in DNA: TGTGCCAGCAGTCTGGCCAATCAGCCCCAGCATTTT. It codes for CASSLANQPQHF.

The CDR3 DNA reads as TGTGCCAGCAGCTTAGCCCCGTGGGGGATCCAAGAGACCCAGTACTTC. Amino acid sequence: CASSLAPWGIQETQYF. The chain employs TRBV7-7 and TRBJ2-5; the D call may be TRBD1 or TRBD2 (5 bases each). The ends were cut back, 0 bases at V and 1 base at J, with 12 bases in the middle. CDR1 is SSHAT and CDR2 is FNYEAQ in the germline V gene (reference sequence). This CDR3 contains 16 residues.

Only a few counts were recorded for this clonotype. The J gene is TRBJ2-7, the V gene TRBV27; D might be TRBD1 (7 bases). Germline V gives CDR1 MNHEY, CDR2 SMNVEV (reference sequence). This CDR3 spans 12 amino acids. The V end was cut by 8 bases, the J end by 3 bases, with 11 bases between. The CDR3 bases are TGTGCCAGCCAGGGGGGCGGCTACGAGCAGTACTTC. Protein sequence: CASQGGGYEQYF.

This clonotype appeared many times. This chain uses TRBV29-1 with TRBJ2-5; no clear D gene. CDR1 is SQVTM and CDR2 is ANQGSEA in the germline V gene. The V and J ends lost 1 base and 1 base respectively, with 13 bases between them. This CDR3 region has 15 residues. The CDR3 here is CSVEASPSFQETQYF. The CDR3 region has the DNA TGCAGCGTTGAAGCTTCCCCCTCGTTCCAAGAGACCCAGTACTTC.

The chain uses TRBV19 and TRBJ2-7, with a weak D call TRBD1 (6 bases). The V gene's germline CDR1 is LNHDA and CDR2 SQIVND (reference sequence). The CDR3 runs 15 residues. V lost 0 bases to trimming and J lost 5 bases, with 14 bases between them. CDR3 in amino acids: CASSIDKAGEDEQYF. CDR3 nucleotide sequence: TGTGCCAGTAGTATAGATAAGGCAGGGGAAGACGAGCAGTACTTC.

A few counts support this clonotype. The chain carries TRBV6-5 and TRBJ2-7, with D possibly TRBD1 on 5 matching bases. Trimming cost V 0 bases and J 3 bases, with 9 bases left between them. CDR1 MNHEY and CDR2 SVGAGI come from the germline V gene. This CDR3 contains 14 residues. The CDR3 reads CASSYSRQGYEQYF. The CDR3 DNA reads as TGTGCCAGCAGTTACTCGAGGCAGGGCTACGAGCAGTACTTC.

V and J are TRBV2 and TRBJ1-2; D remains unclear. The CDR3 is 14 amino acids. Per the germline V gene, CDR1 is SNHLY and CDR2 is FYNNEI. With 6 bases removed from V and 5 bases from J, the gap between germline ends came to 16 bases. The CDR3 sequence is CASSDTGIEYGYTF. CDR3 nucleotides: TGTGCCAGCAGCGACACCGGAATTGAGTATGGCTACACCTTC. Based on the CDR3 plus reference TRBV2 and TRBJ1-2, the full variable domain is EPEVTQTPSHQVTQMGQEVILRCVPISNHLYFYWYRQILGQKVEFLVSFYNNEISEKSEIFDDQFSVERPDGSNFTLKIRSTKLEDSAMYFCASSDTGIEYGYTFGSGTRLTVV.

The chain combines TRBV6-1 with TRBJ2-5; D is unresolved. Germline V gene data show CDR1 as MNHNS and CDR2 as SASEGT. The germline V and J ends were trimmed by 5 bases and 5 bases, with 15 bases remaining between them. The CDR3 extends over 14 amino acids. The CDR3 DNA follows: TGTGCCAGCAGTCTGTCGGGTTCAGCGGAGACCCAGTACTTC. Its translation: CASSLSGSAETQYF.

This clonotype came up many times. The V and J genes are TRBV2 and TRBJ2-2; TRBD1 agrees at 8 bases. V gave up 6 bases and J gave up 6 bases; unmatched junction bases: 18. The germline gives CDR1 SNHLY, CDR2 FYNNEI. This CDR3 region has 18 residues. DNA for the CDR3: TGTGCCAGCAGGCTTGCCCGTACCGGGACAGGCGGGGCCGGGGAGCTGTTTTTT. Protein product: CASRLARTGTGGAGELFF.

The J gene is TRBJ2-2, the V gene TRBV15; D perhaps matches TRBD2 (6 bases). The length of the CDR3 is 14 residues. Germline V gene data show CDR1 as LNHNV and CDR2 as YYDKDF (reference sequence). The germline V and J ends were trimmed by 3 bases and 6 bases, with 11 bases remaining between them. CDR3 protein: CATSSGGQSGELFF. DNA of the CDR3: TGTGCCACCAGCAGCGGGGGTCAATCCGGGGAGCTGTTTTTT.

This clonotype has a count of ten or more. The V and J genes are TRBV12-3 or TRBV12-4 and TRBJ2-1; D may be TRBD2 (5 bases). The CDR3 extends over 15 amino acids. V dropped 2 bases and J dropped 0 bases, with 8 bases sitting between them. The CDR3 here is CASSLSDYSYNEQFF. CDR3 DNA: TGTGCCAGCAGTTTATCAGACTACTCCTACAATGAGCAGTTCTTC.

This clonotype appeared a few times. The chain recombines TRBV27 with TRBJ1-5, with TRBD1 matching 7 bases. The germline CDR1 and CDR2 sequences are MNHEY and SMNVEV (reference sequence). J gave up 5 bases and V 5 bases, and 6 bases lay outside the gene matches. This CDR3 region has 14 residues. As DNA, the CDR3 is TGTGCCAGCAGTCGGGACAGACTAGATCAGCCCCAGCATTTT. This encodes CASSRDRLDQPQHF.